This T cell receptor beta chain is from a study of T cell responses to AZD1222 COVID-19 vaccine. Overall study context: Pooled samples include second doses given at about 4 or 12 weeks. General study results and limits: With dominance at 160-218 and 743-854, vaccine-associated CD4 TCRs spanned spike.

Sequencing used immunoSEQ multiplex PCR; TCRdb keeps in-frame clones, though not all of them. The sample holds some 150,000 clones, 88% seen once. This clone showed up just once. Its antigen is still unknown. The sequence derives from an adult in good health. Sequences were derived from peripheral blood, sampled on day 0 of AZD1222 vaccination.

CDR3 DNA sequence: TGTGCCAGCAGCTTTCGGGACAGCAGAAATTCACCCCTCCACTTT. Its translation: CASSFRDSRNSPLHF. The genes are TRBV5-6 and TRBJ1-6; TRBD1 matches at 7 bases. The CDR3 contains 15 residues. The V segment lost 2 bases and the J segment 7 bases; nucleotides outside the gene matches: 6. The germline gives CDR1 SGHDT, CDR2 YYEEEE.